This T cell receptor beta chain is drawn from a study of blood T cell repertoires in COVID-19 (TCRdb year 2020). Broadly, across the study: Collaborator samples came from the United States, Italy and Spain and covered acute and convalescent phases of COVID-19. The prospective study material was composed of cDNA or gDNA derived from T cells, B-cell-depleted T cells, or PBMCs. The dataset comprised deeply sampled blood TCRbeta repertoires from subjects exposed to, actively infected with, or recovered from COVID-19. The repertoires were released in a freely available public database intended as a resource for research on the immune response to SARS-CoV-2. The samples were drawn from the first 160 participants of the ongoing ImmuneRACE study and from over a thousand subjects provided by 6 global collaborators. The sample metadata nearly always contained a de-identified subject ID, COVID-19 status, age in years and sex. Where HLA class I and class II types were available, the types were taken from metadata supplied by the sample provider, not from assay-based typing. Findings and caveats that apply to the study as a whole: Clinical and demographic metadata were provided uncurated, with the amount varying by source and participant.

Participants in the prospective study were enrolled through a virtual design, were aged about 18 to 100 years, and lived in 20 to 30 United States geographic areas. To assign participants to cohorts, the prospective study relied on clinical history that participants themselves reported in a screening survey and a study questionnaire. ImmuneRACE Cohort 3 recovered participants were defined by two consecutive negative NP/OP PCR tests, healthcare professional clearance, or symptom resolution. In the prospective study, whole blood, serum and a nasopharyngeal or oropharyngeal swab were collected from each participant by mobile phlebotomists. Prospective study participants could optionally give additional blood draws and questionnaires over an approximately 2-month period. Before DNA extraction, prospective study blood samples were shipped either frozen or at room temperature. With regard to this clone: Its antigen is still unknown. No qualities accompany the bases; no much larger clone lies one base away.

The germline V and J ends show losses of 3 bases and 4 bases respectively, and no gene match explains 9 bases of the junction. Reading from cysteine to phenylalanine, the CDR3 counts 16 amino acids. Only the CDR3 portion is preserved as DNA: 48 bases, with reading frame beginning at the first base. CDR1 and CDR2, per the germline V gene, are KGHSH and LQKENI. TCRbeta CDR3 regions were amplified from genomic DNA by means of the immunoSEQ Assay, a bias-controlled multiplex PCR. The original pipeline was this. Within the assay, amplification of reference gene primers was used to estimate how many nucleated cells each sample contained. Sequence reads were collapsed and filtered to measure the absolute abundance of every unique TCRbeta CDR3 rearrangement. For each sample, productive Simpson clonality was calculated by taking the square root of Simpson's diversity index across productive rearrangements. TCRdb stores this immuneACCESS table with in-frame sequences only. Part of the clones is absent; in the studies checked, under half of the shortfall reflects unresolved V genes, and no reason is known for the rest. The D gene and trimming were derived from the DNA, and the V and J assignments and clone size from that table. This sample gives approximately 220,000 clones in total; about 85% of them show up just once. The ten largest clones capture just over 2.5% of the sample.

The chain is made from TRBV18 and TRBJ1-5; 7 bases in the middle match TRBD1. The sequenced sample was PBMCs or T cells enriched from blood (not recorded which). This receptor was obtained from a woman aged 30 to 39 who had recovered from COVID-19. The nucleotide sequence is TGTGCCAGCTCACCTGTTCAGGGACAGATTAATCAGCCCCAGCATTTT. It translates as CASSPVQGQINQPQHF.